The 19 T cell receptor beta chains in this list originate from one sample, sequenced in a study of cytomegalovirus exposure and HLA in healthy donors. PCR involved 60 Vbeta and 13 Jbeta primers. The assay was immunoSEQ multiplex PCR, and TCRdb's table has in-frame clones only and misses some. Of fewer than 70,000 clones in the sample, approximately 80% are singletons; the top ten hold under 2%. Source material: PBMCs. The receptors were sampled from a human donor in good health.

Details on this clone: A junction end diverges from the germline sequence, so it may reflect a read error. This CDR3 is CASSFSGNHEQYF. The CDR3 DNA reads as TGTGCTAGCAGCTTTTCAGGGAACCACGAGCAGTACTTC. The chain uses TRBV7-7 and TRBJ2-7; possible D gene TRBD1, 5 bases. The CDR3 has 13 residues. Germline V lookup: CDR1 SSHAT, CDR2 FNYEAQ (reference sequence).

This clone occurred once. The chain joins TRBV10-3 to TRBJ2-7, with TRBD1 identical over 7 bases. CDR1 is ENHRY and CDR2 is SYGVKD in the germline V gene. Unmatched junction bases numbered 7, after V lost 7 bases and J lost 1 base. The CDR3 consists of 14 residues. As DNA, the CDR3 is TGTGCCATCACCGACGGGGACAGTTCCTACGAGCAGTACTTC. As protein: CAITDGDSSYEQYF.

J is TRBJ2-1 and V is TRBV13; 11 bases map to TRBD2. The V and J ends lost 6 bases and 5 bases, in that order; junction bases with no gene match: 9. The CDR3 has 16 residues. The germline CDR1 and CDR2 sequences are PRHDT and FYEKMQ (reference sequence). The chain's CDR3 is CASRVILAGDDNEQFF. DNA for the CDR3: TGTGCCAGCAGAGTAATACTAGCGGGAGACGACAATGAGCAGTTCTTC.

This chain joins TRBV7-9 and TRBJ2-5, with 11 bases matching TRBD2. This CDR3 spans 15 amino acids. Trimming at V came to 4 bases and at J to 1 base, leaving 2 bases not matched to a gene. Per germline, CDR1 SEHNR and CDR2 FQNEAQ (reference sequence). In DNA form, the CDR3 reads TGTGCCAGCAGCTCCGGACTAGCGGGCCAAGAGACCCAGTACTTC. It translates to CASSSGLAGQETQYF. The variable domain in full, with the rest retrieved from reference TRBV7-9 and TRBJ2-5, is DTGVSQNPRHKITKRGQNVTFRCDPISEHNRLYWYRQTLGQGPEFLTYFQNEAQLEKSRLLSDRFSAERPKGSFSTLEIQRTEQGDSAMYLCASSSGLAGQETQYFGPGTRLLVL.

This chain joins TRBV4-3 and TRBJ2-1; tentatively, D is TRBD2 (6 bases). Germline V lookup: CDR1 LGHNA, CDR2 YSLEER. The V end lost 0 bases, the J end lost 0 bases, and 9 bases lay between the germline ends. The CDR3 has 16 amino acids. CDR3 region: CASSQDWRGSYNEQFF. CDR3 DNA: TGCGCCAGCAGCCAAGATTGGAGGGGCTCCTACAATGAGCAGTTCTTC.

The chain couples TRBV19 to TRBJ1-5; no clear D. Germline CDR1 is LNHDA and CDR2 is SQIVND (reference sequence). The CDR3 loop spans 15 amino acids. V was clipped by 0 bases and J by 6 bases, with 12 bases between them. The CDR3 reads CASSIDSWPRQPQHF. The DNA of the CDR3 is TGTGCCAGTAGTATAGATTCTTGGCCCCGTCAGCCCCAGCATTTT.

This chain connects TRBV18 to TRBJ2-7; 9 nucleotides agree with TRBD1. The CDR3 has 15 residues. V was clipped by 3 bases and J by 5 bases; unmatched bases: 8. CDR1 is KGHSH, CDR2 LQKENI, per germline. The CDR3 region has the DNA TGTGCCAGCTCACCTCGACAGGGGGGGGTAGACGAGCAGTACTTC. Protein: CASSPRQGGVDEQYF.

The chain is built from TRBV11-3 and TRBJ2-2; no definite D call. This CDR3 has 14 amino acids. Per germline, CDR1 SGHNT and CDR2 YENEEA. V lost 1 base to trimming and J lost 0 bases, with 3 bases between them. CDR3 in amino acids: CASSLGPNTGELFF. As DNA, the CDR3 is TGTGCCAGCAGCTTAGGGCCGAACACCGGGGAGCTGTTTTTT.

The chain uses TRBV30 and TRBJ2-7; tentatively, D is TRBD2 (5 bases). Deletions cut 0 bases from V and 1 base from J, with 10 bases between. Germline V gene lookup returns CDR1 GTSNPN and CDR2 SVGIG (reference sequence). The CDR3 contains 14 residues. This CDR3 reads CAWSVGVNSYEQYF. CDR3 bases: TGTGCCTGGAGTGTCGGGGTTAATTCCTACGAGCAGTACTTC.

The V and J genes are TRBV6-1 and TRBJ2-2; D is undetermined. The CDR3 sequence is 13 residues long. Per germline, CDR1 MNHNS and CDR2 SASEGT. V was shortened by 2 bases and J by 6 bases, with 7 bases between the two germline ends. The chain's CDR3 is CASSEMRPGELFF. CDR3 sequence (DNA): TGTGCCAGCAGTGAAATGCGCCCCGGGGAGCTGTTTTTT.

V gene TRBV7-2 combines with J gene TRBJ2-5; possible D gene TRBD2, 6 bases. V lost 5 bases and J lost 5, with 18 bases in between. Germline CDR1 and CDR2: SGHTA and FQGNSA. CDR3 length: 15 amino acids. This chain's CDR3 is CASSDEVLAWETQYF. The CDR3 DNA follows: TGTGCCAGCAGCGACGAGGTACTAGCCTGGGAGACCCAGTACTTC.

This clone occurred a few times. The gene calls are TRBV5-1 and TRBJ2-1, with TRBD2 identical over 14 bases. The ends lost 6 bases at V and 10 bases at J; junction bases unmatched: 18. The length of the CDR3 is 18 residues. Germline V gene sequence: CDR1 SGHRS, CDR2 YFSETQ. CDR3 sequence: CASTSLSGLAGVGQEQFF. For the CDR3, the DNA is TGCGCCAGCACGTCTCTATCGGGACTAGCGGGAGTAGGACAAGAGCAGTTCTTC.

The chain combines TRBV29-1 with TRBJ1-3; 7 positions match TRBD1. This CDR3 comprises 13 residues. The germline V gene has CDR1 SQVTM and CDR2 ANQGSEA. Trimming took 3 bases from V and 2 from J; bases not matched to a gene: 1. CDR3 nucleotide sequence: TGCAGCGTTGACGACAGGGCTGGAAACACCATATATTTT. It codes for CSVDDRAGNTIYF.

The chain links TRBV6-5 to TRBJ2-7; 12 bases line up with TRBD1. The germline V gene encodes CDR1 MNHEY and CDR2 SVGAGI. Trimming removed 3 bases from V and 5 bases from J; junction bases left unmatched: 5. The length of the CDR3 is 15 residues. The CDR3: CASSYGTGGRHEQYF. For the CDR3, the DNA is TGTGCCAGCAGTTATGGGACAGGGGGCCGCCACGAGCAGTACTTC.

The chain couples TRBV10-3 to TRBJ2-3, with TRBD2 identical over 8 bases. This CDR3 has 14 amino acids. Germline-derived CDR1 and CDR2 are ENHRY and SYGVKD. Losses at the gene ends were 9 bases for V and 0 bases for J; bases not matched to a gene: 5. Here the CDR3 reads CAIGGGRSTDTQYF. CDR3 nucleotides: TGTGCCATAGGCGGGGGGCGAAGCACAGATACGCAGTATTTT.

V and J are TRBV4-1 and TRBJ1-2, with D unresolved. CDR3 size: 14 residues. V shed 7 bases and J shed 6 bases, with 18 bases lying between them. Per germline, CDR1 MGHRA and CDR2 YSYEKL. Here the CDR3 reads CASTFRIPADGYTF. In DNA form, the CDR3 reads TGCGCCAGCACCTTCAGAATTCCCGCGGATGGCTACACCTTC.

This clone was picked up one time. The chain has TRBV6-5 and TRBJ2-5; 8 nucleotides agree with TRBD2. The assigned J gene may be wrong: the sequence end matches TRBJ2-7 better. Germline lookup yields CDR1 MNHEY and CDR2 SVGAGI. The CDR3 runs 15 residues. CDR3: CASRPPLAGSLEQYF. In DNA, the CDR3 is TGTGCCAGCAGACCCCCTTTAGCGGGAAGTCTCGAGCAGTACTTC.

This chain joins TRBV28 and TRBJ2-2; 7 nucleotides match TRBD2. Germline V gives CDR1 MDHEN, CDR2 SYDVKM. This CDR3 has 16 residues. With 6 bases clipped from V and 7 bases from J, the junction kept 14 bases outside the gene matches. The chain's CDR3 is CASRGPFLGRGGELFF. The CDR3 coding sequence is TGTGCCAGCAGAGGACCATTCTTGGGGAGGGGCGGGGAGCTGTTTTTT.

The chain has TRBV30 and TRBJ2-1; D perhaps matches TRBD2 (5 bases). The V end was cut by 1 base, the J end by 5 bases, with 12 bases between. Germline V gene data show CDR1 as GTSNPN and CDR2 as SVGIG (reference sequence). This CDR3 has 14 residues. The CDR3 sequence is CAWSGLAAHNEQFF. The CDR3 DNA is TGTGCCTGGAGTGGCCTAGCCGCTCACAATGAGCAGTTCTTC.